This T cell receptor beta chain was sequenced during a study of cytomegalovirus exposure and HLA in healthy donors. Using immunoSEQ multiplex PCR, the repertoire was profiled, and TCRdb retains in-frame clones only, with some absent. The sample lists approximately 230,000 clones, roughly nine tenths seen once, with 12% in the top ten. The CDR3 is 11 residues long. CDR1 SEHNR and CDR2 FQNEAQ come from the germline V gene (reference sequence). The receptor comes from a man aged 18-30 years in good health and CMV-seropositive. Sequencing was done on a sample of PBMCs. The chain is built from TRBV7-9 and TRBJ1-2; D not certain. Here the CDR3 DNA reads TGTGTCGGTGGGGCTAACTATGGCTACACCTTC. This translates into CVGGANYGYTF. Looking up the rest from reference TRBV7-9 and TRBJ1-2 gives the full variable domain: DTGVSQNPRHKITKRGQNVTFRCDPISEHNRLYWYRQTLGQGPEFLTYFQNEAQLEKSRLLSDRFSAERPKGSFSTLEIQRTEQGDSAMYLCVGGANYGYTFGSGTRLTVV.